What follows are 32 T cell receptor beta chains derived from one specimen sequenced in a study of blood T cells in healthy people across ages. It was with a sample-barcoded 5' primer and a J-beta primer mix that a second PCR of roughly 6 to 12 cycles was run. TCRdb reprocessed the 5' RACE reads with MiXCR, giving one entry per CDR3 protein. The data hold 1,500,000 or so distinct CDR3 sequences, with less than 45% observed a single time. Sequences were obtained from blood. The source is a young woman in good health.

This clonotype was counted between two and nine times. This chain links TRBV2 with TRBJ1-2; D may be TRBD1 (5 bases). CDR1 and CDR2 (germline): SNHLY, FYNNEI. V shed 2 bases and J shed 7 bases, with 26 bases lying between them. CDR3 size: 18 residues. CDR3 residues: CASSEYQDISGRRGGYTF. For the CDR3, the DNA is TGTGCCAGCAGTGAATATCAAGATATATCGGGGCGTAGGGGTGGCTACACCTTC.

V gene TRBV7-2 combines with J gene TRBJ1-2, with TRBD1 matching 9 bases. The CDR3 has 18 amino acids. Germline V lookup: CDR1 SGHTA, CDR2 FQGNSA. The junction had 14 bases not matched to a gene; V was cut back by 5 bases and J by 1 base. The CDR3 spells CASSRISQGAVSNYGYTF. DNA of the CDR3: TGTGCCAGCAGCCGAATATCACAGGGGGCGGTTAGTAACTATGGCTACACCTTC. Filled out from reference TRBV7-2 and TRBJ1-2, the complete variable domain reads GAGVSQSPSNKVTEKGKDVELRCDPISGHTALYWYRQSLGQGLEFLIYFQGNSAPDKSGLPSDRFSAERTGGSVSTLTIQRTQQEDSAVYLCASSRISQGAVSNYGYTFGSGTRLTVV.

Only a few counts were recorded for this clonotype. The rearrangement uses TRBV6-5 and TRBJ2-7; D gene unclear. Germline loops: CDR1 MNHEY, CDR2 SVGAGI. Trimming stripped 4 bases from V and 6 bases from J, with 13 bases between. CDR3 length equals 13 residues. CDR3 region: CASSSQVPAEQYF. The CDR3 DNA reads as TGTGCCAGCAGTTCCCAAGTCCCAGCCGAGCAGTACTTC.

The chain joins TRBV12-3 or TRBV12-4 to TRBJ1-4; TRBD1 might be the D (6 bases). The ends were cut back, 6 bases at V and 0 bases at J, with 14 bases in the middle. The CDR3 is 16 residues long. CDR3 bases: TGTGCCAGCAGCCGACAGGCCCCCCCAACTAATGAAAAACTGTTTTTT. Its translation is CASSRQAPPTNEKLFF.

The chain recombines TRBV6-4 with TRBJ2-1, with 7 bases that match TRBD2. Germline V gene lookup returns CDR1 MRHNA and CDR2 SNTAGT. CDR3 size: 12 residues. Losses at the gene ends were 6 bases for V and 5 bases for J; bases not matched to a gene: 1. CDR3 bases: TGTGCCAGCAGGGGACTAAACAATGAGCAGTTCTTC. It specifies CASRGLNNEQFF.

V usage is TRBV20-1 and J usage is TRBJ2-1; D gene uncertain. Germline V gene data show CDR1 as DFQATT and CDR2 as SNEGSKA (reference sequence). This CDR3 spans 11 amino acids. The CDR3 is CSPGVDNEQFF. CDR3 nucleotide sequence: TGCTCACCGGGTGTCGACAATGAGCAGTTCTTC.

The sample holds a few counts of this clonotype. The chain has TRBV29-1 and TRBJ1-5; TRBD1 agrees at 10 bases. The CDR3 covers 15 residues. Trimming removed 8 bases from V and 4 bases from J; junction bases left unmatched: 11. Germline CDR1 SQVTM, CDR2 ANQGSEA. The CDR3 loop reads CSLRGRDRGNQPQHF. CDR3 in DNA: TGCAGCCTTCGCGGGCGGGACAGGGGTAATCAGCCCCAGCATTTT.

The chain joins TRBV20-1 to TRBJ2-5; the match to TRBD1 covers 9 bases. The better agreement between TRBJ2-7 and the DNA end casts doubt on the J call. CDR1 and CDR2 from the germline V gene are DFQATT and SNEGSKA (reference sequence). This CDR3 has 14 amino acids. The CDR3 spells CSARTGGRDYEQYF. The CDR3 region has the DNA TGCAGTGCTAGAACAGGGGGCCGCGACTACGAGCAGTACTTC.

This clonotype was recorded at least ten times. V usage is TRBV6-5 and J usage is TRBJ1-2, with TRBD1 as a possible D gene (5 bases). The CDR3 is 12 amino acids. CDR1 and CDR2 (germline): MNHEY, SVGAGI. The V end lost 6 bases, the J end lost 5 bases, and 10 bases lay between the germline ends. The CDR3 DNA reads TGTGCCAGCAGCCCTGGGACTTATGGCTACACCTTC. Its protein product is CASSPGTYGYTF.

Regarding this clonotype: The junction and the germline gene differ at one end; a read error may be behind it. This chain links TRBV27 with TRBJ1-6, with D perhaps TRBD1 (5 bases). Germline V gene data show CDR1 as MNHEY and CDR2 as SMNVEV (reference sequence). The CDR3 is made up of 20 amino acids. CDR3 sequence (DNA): TGTGCCAGCAGTTTATCTCGTCGGCAGGGTCTGAGCTCCTATAATTCGCCCCTCCACTTT. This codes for CASSLSRRQGLSSYNSPLHF.

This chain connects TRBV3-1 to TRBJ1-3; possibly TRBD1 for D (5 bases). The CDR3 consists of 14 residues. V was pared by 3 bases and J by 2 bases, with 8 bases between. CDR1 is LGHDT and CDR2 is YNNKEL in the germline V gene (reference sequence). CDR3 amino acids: CASSQRGTGNTIYF. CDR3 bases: TGTGCCAGCAGCCAGAGGGGTACTGGAAACACCATATATTTT. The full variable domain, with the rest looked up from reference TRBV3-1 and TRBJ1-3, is DTAVSQTPKYLVTQMGNDKSIKCEQNLGHDTMYWYKQDSKKFLKIMFSYNNKELIINETVPNRFSPKSPDKAHLNLHINSLELGDSAVYFCASSQRGTGNTIYFGEGSWLTVV.

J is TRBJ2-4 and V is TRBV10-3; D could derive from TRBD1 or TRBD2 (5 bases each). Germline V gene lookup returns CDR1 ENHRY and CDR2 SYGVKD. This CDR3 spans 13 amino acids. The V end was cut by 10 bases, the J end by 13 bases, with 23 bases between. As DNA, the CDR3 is TGTGCCACCAAGGGAGTCTCCATGGGGGAGCAGTACTTC. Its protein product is CATKGVSMGEQYF.

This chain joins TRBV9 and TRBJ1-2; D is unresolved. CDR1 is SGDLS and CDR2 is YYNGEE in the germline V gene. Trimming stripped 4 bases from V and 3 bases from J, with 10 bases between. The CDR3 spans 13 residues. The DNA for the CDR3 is TGTGCCAGCAGCCCGCCTAGGGACTATGGCTACACCTTC. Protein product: CASSPPRDYGYTF.

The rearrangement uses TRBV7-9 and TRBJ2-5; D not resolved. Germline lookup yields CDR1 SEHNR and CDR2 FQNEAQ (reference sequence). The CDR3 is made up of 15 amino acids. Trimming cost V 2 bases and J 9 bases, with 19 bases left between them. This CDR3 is CASSLPLDVGEPQYF. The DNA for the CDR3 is TGTGCCAGCAGCTTACCCCTTGACGTTGGAGAACCCCAGTACTTC. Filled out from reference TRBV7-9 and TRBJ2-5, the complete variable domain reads DTGVSQNPRHKITKRGQNVTFRCDPISEHNRLYWYRQTLGQGPEFLTYFQNEAQLEKSRLLSDRFSAERPKGSFSTLEIQRTEQGDSAMYLCASSLPLDVGEPQYFGPGTRLLVL.

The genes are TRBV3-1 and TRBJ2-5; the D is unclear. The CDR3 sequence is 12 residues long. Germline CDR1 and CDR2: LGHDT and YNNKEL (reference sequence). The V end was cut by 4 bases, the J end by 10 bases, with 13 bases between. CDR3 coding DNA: TGTGCCAGCAGCCGCCGATCCTCCGGCCAGTACTTC. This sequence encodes CASSRRSSGQYF.

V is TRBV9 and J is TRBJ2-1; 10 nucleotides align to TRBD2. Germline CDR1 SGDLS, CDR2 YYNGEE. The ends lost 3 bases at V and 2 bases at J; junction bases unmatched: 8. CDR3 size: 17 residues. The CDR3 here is CASSASPSGGTYNEQFF. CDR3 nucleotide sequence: TGTGCCAGCAGCGCGTCCCCTAGCGGGGGCACCTACAATGAGCAGTTCTTC.

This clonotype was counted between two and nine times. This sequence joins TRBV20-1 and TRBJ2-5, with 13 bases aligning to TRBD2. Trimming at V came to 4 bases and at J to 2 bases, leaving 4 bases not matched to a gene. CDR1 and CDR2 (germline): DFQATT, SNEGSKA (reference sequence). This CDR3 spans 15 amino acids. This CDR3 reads CSAIGTSGAQETQYF. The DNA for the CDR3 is TGCAGTGCTATCGGGACTAGCGGGGCACAAGAGACCCAGTACTTC.

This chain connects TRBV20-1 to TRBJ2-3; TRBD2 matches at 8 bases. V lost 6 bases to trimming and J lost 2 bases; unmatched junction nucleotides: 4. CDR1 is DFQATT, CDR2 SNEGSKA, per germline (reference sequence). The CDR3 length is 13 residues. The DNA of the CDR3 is TGCAGTGCGATTAGCGGGGACACAGATACGCAGTATTTT. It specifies CSAISGDTDTQYF.

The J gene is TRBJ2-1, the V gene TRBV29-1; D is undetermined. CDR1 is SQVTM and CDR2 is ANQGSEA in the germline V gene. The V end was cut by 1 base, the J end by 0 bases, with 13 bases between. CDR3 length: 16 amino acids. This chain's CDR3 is CSVEGRASSSYNEQFF. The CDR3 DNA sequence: TGCAGCGTTGAAGGAAGGGCCAGCAGCTCCTACAATGAGCAGTTCTTC.

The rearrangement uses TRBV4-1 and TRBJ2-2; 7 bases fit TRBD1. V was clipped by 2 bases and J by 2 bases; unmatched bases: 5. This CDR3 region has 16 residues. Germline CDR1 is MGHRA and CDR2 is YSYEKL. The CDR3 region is CASSQFTGANTGELFF. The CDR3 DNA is TGCGCCAGCAGCCAATTTACAGGGGCTAACACCGGGGAGCTGTTTTTT.

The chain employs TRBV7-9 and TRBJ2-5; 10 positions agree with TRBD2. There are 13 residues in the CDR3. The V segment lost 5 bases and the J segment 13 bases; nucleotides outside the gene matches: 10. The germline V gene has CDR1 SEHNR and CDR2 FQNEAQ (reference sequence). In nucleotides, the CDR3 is TGTGCCAGCAGCGCTGTCCTAGCGGGAGCATGGTACTTC. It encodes CASSAVLAGAWYF. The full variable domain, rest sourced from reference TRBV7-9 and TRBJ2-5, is DTGVSQNPRHKITKRGQNVTFRCDPISEHNRLYWYRQTLGQGPEFLTYFQNEAQLEKSRLLSDRFSAERPKGSFSTLEIQRTEQGDSAMYLCASSAVLAGAWYFGPGTRLLVL.

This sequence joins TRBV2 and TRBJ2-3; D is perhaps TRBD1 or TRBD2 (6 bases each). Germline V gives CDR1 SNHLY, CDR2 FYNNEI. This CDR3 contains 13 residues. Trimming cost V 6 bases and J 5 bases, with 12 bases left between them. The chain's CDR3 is CASSHEGGDTQYF. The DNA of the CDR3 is TGTGCCAGCAGCCACGAGGGGGGAGATACGCAGTATTTT.

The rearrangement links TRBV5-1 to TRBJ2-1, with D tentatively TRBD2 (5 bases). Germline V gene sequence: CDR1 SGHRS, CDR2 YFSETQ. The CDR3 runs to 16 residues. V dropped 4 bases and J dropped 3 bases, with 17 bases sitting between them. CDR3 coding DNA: TGCGCCAGCAGCCTCCCCTTGACGGGGAACTACAATGAGCAGTTCTTC. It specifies CASSLPLTGNYNEQFF. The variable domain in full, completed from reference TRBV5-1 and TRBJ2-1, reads KAGVTQTPRYLIKTRGQQVTLSCSPISGHRSVSWYQQTPGQGLQFLFEYFSETQRNKGNFPGRFSGRQFSNSRSEMNVSTLELGDSALYLCASSLPLTGNYNEQFFGPGTRLTVL.

CDR3 nucleotide sequence: TGTGCCAGCAGCTCTCTCTTGGAAGACGGGACCTACGAGCAGTACTTC. Translating gives CASSSLLEDGTYEQYF. The genes are TRBV7-9 and TRBJ2-7; weak D call: TRBD2 (5 bases). The CDR3 extends over 16 amino acids. Germline V CDR1 and CDR2: SEHNR, FQNEAQ (reference sequence). Trimming took 4 bases from V and 2 from J, leaving 18 bases between them. Using reference TRBV7-9 and TRBJ2-7 for the parts outside the CDR3, the full variable domain is DTGVSQNPRHKITKRGQNVTFRCDPISEHNRLYWYRQTLGQGPEFLTYFQNEAQLEKSRLLSDRFSAERPKGSFSTLEIQRTEQGDSAMYLCASSSLLEDGTYEQYFGPGTRLTVT.

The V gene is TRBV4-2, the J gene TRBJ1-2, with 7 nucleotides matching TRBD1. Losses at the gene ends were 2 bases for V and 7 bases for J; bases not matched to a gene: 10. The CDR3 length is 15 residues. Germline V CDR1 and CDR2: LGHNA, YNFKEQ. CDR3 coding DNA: TGTGCCAGCAGCCAACCCGACAGGGCCCGTGGTGGCTACACCTTC. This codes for CASSQPDRARGGYTF.

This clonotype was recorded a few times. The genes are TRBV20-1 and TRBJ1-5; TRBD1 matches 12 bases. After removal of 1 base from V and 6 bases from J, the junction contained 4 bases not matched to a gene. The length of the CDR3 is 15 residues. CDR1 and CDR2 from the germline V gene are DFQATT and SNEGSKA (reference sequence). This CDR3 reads CSARAGTGGFQPQHF. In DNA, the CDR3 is TGCAGTGCTAGAGCCGGGACAGGGGGCTTTCAGCCCCAGCATTTT.

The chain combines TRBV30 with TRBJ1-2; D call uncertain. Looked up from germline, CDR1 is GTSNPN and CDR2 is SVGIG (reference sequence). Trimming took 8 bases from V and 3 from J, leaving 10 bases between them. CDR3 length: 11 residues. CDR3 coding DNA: TGTGCCAGAGGGCGGGACTATGGCTACACCTTC. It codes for CARGRDYGYTF. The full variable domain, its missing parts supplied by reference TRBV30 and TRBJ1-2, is SQTIHQWPATLVQPVGSPLSLECTVEGTSNPNLYWYRQAAGRGLQLLFYSVGIGQISSEVPQNLSASRPQDRQFILSSKKLLLSDSGFYLCARGRDYGYTFGSGTRLTVV.

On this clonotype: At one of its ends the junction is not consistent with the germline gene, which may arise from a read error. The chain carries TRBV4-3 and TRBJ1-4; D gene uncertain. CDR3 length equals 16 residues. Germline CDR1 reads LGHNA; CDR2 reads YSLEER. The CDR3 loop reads CASSQGPKATNENLFF. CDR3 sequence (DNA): TGCGCCAGCAGCCAAGGCCCTAAAGCAACTAATGAAAACCTGTTTTTT.

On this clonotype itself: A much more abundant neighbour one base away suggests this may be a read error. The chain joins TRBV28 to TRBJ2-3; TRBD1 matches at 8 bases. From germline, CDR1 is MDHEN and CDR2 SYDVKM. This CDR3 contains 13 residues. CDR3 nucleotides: TGTGCCAGCAGTTACCCGGGGACAGGTACGCAGTATTTT. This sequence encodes CASSYPGTGTQYF.

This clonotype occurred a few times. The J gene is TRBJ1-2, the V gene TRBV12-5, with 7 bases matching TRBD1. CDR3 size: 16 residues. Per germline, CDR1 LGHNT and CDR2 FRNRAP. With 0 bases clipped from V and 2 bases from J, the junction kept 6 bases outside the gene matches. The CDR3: CASGLVLGQANYGYTF. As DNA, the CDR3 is TGTGCTAGTGGTTTGGTACTCGGACAGGCGAACTATGGCTACACCTTC.

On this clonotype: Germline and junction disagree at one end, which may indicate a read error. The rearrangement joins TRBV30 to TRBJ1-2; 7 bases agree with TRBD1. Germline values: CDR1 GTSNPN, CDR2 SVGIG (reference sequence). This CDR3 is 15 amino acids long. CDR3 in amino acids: CVWSRTGLRHYGYTF. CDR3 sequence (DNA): TGTGTCTGGAGTCGGACAGGCCTAAGGCACTATGGCTACACCTTC.

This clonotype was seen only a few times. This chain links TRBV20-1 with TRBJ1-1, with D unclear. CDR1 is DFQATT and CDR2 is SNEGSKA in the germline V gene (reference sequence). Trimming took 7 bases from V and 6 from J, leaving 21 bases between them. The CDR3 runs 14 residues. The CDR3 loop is CSDTRRGGQSEAFF. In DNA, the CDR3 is TGCAGTGATACCCGGCGGGGTGGGCAGTCTGAAGCTTTCTTT.